This TCR beta chain is from a study of early stage breast cancer tumors (dated by TCRdb to the late 2010s). For the wider study: Of the roughly 15 invasive breast tumors, eleven to twelve were found to be estrogen receptor-positive, progesterone receptor-positive and HER2-negative. On average, each sample got about 9.6-fold read coverage. Of the roughly twelve ER+/PR+/HER2- tumors, eight were classified as invasive ductal carcinomas and four as invasive lobular carcinomas. Across all samples, roughly 2,800,000 templates representing 1,097,674 unique clonotypes were detected. What the work shows at the level of the full study, not this receptor alone: Greater similarity was observed between blood and normal breast repertoires than between blood and tumor repertoires, and tumor was distinguished from normal in about 85% of the 16 patients when each tissue was compared with blood. Enriched TCRB sequences shared across patients were mostly commonly generated sequences, unlikely to play an important role in the tumor microenvironment. The small cohort size prevented analysis by tumor subtype. Compared with adjacent normal breast tissue, tumors had higher clonality and approximately 2.5-fold greater T cell density. Bulk genomic DNA sequencing of unsorted cells missed chain pairing and functional markers such as CD4, CD8 and FOXP3.

For this chain, trimming is 5 bases at the V end and 2 bases at the J end, and the number of junction bases without a gene match is 6. From the cysteine through the phenylalanine, the CDR3 covers 15 amino acids. Solely the CDR3 DNA is kept, with 45 bases framed from the first base. CDR1 and CDR2, per the germline V gene, are SGHRS and YFSETQ. The study profiled bulk TCR beta-chain repertoires in matched peripheral blood, tumor and adjacent normal breast tissue taken from about 15 patients with early-stage breast cancer. Before surgery, whole blood (roughly 4.5-10 mL) was collected into EDTA tubes and processed within 2 hours. Ficoll-Paque centrifugation in SepMate-50 tubes was used to isolate peripheral blood mononuclear cells. PBMCs were cryopreserved in aliquots of about 2 to 4 million cells in approximately 90% FBS with around 10% DMSO and kept in liquid nitrogen. The Qiagen AllPrep DNA/RNA Mini kit was used for genomic DNA extraction.

Every sample was amplified as two independent genomic DNA replicates, using approximately 0.5 ug for blood and roughly 1.4 ug for tumor or normal breast. TCRB sequencing of genomic DNA was carried out with the ImmunoSeq Intro kit according to the manufacturer's instructions. Multiplex PCR ran roughly 34 cycles with proprietary primers and spike-in control sequences for absolute quantification. An 87-bp fragment spanning the CDR3 and flanking V and J genes was sequenced with single-end 150-bp reads. Each lane of an Illumina MiSeq running version 3.0 chemistry carried seven multiplexed samples, with two replicates apiece. Per the authors' processing: Raw data were processed with the vendor's proprietary pipeline, and both replicates were merged into a single result per sample. A clonotype was defined as productive rearrangements that share the same V-gene family, CDR3 amino acid sequence and J-gene segment. Clonality was computed as 1 minus the normalized Shannon entropy (Pielou evenness) of TCRB abundances. T cell density was estimated by dividing total templates by the number of input cells inferred from the DNA input amount. Total repertoire diversity and clonality were estimated with Recon using default parameters. A clonotype counted as tumor-enriched if its abundance in tumor exceeded 0.1% and was at least 32-fold higher than its abundance in normal breast. TCRdb mirrors the immuneACCESS table, restricted to in-frame sequences. Some clones are absent from its copies; in checked studies, under half trace to an unresolved V gene, and the reason for the others is unknown. The V and J calls and clone size were taken over from that table, and D and trimming were inferred from the DNA. Recorded for this sample are just over 70,000 clones; more than 65% of them occurred a single time. Jointly, the top ten make up roughly 3.2% of the sample.

On this clone itself: Its antigen is not yet known. Per-base qualities were not stored, and no clone one base away is much larger.

The sequenced sample consisted of blood. The sequence derives from a person in their sixties or seventies with breast cancer. This chain is built from TRBV5-1 and TRBJ2-5, with 10 bases aligning to TRBD1. The DNA sequence is TGCGCCAGCAGTTGGGACAGGGGTTTTCAAGAGACCCAGTACTTC. Its product reads: CASSWDRGFQETQYF.